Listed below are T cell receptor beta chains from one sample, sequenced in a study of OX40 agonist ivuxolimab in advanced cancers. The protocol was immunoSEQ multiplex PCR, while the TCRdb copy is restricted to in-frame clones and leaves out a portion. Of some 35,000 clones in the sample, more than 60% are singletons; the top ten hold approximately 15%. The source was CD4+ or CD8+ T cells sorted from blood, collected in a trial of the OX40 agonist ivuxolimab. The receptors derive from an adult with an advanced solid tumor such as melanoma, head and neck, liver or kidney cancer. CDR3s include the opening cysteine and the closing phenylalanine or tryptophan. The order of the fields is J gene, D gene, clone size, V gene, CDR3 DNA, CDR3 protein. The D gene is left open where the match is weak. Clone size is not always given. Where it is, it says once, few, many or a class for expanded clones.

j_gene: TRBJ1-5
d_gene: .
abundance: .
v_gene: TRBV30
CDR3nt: TGTGCCTGGAGTGGGGGGGTCGGTCAGCCCCAGCATTTT
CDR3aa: CAWSGGVGQPQHF

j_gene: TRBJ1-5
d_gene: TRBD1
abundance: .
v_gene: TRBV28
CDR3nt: TGTGCCAGCAGTTTAGTCGGAGGGGGCATCGGGCAGCCCCAGCATTTT
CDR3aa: CASSLVGGGIGQPQHF

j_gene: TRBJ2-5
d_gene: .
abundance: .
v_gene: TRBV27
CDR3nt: TGTGCCAGCAGGGGTTCAGGGAGAGAGACCCAGTACTTC
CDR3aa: CASRGSGRETQYF

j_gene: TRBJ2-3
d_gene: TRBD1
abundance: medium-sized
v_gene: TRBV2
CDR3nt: TGTGCCAGCAGTGCCGGGACAGGGTTAGATACGCAGTATTTT
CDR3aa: CASSAGTGLDTQYF

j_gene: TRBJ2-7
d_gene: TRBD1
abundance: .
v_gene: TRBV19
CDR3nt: TGTGCCAGTAGTAGGGACAGTATTGAGATCGACGAGCAGTACTTC
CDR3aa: CASSRDSIEIDEQYF

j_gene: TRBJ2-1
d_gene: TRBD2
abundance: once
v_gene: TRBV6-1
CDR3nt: TGTGCCAGCAGGACAGCGGGACCCTCCTACAATGAGCAGTTCTTC
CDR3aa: CASRTAGPSYNEQFF

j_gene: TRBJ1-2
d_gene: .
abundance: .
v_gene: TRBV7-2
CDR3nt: TGTGCCAGCAGCTCCGGACAGCCCCTGAGTGGCTACACCTTC
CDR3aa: CASSSGQPLSGYTF

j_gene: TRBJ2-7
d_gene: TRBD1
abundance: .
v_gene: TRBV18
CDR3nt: TGTGCCAGCTCACCACCAGACAGGGGGCCTTACGAGCAGTACTTC
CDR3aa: CASSPPDRGPYEQYF

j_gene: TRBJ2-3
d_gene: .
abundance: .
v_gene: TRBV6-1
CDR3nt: TGTGCCAGCTCAGCGGTTACTCTCACAGATACGCAGTATTTT
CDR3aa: CASSAVTLTDTQYF

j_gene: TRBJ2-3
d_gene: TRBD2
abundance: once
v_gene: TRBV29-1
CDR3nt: TGCAGCGTTGATGGGGGGGTTACAGATACGCAGTATTTT
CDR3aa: CSVDGGVTDTQYF

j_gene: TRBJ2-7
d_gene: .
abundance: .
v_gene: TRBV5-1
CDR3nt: TGCGCCAGCAGCTGGGGGGTTGTGACACTACTAACCTACGAGCAGTACTTC
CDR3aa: CASSWGVVTLLTYEQYF

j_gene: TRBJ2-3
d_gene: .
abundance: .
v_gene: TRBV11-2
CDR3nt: TGTGCCAGCAGCTTAAGGCGCACAGATACGCAGTATTTT
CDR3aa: CASSLRRTDTQYF

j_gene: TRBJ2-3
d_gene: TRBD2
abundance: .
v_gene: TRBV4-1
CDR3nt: TGCGCCAGCAGCCCTGGACTAGCGGGAGGGACGCAGTATTTT
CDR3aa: CASSPGLAGGTQYF

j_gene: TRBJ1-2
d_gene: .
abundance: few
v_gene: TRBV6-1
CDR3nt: TGTGCCTCCCTAGGGGGGGGAAATGGCTACACCTTC
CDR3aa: CASLGGGNGYTF

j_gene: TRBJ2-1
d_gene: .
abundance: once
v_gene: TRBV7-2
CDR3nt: TGTGCCAGCAGCCCCGGACAGCGCAATGAGCAGTTCTTC
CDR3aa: CASSPGQRNEQFF

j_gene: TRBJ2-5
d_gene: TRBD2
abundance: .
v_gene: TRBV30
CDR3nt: TGTGCCTGGGTAGCGGGGGGGATGACCCAGTACTTC
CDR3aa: CAWVAGGMTQYF

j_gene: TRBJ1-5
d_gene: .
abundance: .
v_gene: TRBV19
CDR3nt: TGTGCCAGTACCTCAATCTTACAGGCGACTGATCAGCCCCAGCATTTT
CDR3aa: CASTSILQATDQPQHF

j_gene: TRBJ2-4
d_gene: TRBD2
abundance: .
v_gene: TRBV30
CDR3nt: TGTGCCTGGAGTCCCCGCTGGGCGGGAGTGAACATTCAGTACTTC
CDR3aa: CAWSPRWAGVNIQYF

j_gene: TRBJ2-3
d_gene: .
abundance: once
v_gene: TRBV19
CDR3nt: TGTGCCAGTAGCCCTCTCGTCGGGGTCACAGATACGCAGTATTTT
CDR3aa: CASSPLVGVTDTQYF

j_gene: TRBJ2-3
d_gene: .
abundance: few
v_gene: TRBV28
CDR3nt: TGTGCCAGCAGTTTATTACTAGCTAGCCCAGATACGCAGTATTTT
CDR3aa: CASSLLLASPDTQYF

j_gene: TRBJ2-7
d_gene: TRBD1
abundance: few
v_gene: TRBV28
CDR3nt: TGTGCCAGCAGCTTGCCACAGGGGGCCTCCTACGAGCAGTACTTC
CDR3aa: CASSLPQGASYEQYF

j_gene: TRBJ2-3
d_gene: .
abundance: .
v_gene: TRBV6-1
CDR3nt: TGTGCCAGCAGGCATACCACAGATACGCAGTATTTT
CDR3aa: CASRHTTDTQYF

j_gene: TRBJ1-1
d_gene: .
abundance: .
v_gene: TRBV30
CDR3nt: TGTGCTCTCCAAGGGGAACCGAACACTGAAGCTTTCTTT
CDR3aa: CALQGEPNTEAFF